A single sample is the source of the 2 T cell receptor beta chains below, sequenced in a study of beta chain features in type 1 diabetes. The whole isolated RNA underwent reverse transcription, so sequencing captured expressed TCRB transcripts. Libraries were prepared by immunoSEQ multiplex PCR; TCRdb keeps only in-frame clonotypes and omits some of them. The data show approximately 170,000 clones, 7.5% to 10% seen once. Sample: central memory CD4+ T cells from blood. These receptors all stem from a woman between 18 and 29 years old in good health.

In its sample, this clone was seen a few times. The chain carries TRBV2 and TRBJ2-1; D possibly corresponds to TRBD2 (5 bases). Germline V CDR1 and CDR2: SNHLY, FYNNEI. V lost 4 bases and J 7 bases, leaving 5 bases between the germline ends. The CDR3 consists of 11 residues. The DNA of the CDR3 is TGTGCCAGCAGTGGGGAGAATGAGCAGTTCTTC. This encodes CASSGENEQFF.

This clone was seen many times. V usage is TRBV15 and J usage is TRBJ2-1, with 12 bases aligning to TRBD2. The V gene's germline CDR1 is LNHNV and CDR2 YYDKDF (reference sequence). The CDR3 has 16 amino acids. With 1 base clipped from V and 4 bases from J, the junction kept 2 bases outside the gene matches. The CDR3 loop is CATSRAGTSGYNEQFF. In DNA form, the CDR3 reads TGTGCCACCAGCAGAGCCGGGACTAGCGGGTACAATGAGCAGTTCTTC.